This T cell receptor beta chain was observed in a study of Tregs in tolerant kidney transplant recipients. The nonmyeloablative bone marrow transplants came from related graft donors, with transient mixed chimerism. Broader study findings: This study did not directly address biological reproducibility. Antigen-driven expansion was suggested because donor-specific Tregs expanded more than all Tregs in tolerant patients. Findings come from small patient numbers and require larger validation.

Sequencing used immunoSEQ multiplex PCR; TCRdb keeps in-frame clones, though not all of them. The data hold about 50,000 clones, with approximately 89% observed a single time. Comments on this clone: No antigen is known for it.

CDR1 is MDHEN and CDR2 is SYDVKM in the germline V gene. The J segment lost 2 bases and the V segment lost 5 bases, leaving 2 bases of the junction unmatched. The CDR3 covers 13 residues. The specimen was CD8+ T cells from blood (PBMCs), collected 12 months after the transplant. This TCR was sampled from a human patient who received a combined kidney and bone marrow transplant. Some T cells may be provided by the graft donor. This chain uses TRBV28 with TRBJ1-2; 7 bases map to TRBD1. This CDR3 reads CASSETGNYGYTF. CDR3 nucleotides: TGTGCCAGCAGTGAGACAGGGAACTATGGCTACACCTTC.